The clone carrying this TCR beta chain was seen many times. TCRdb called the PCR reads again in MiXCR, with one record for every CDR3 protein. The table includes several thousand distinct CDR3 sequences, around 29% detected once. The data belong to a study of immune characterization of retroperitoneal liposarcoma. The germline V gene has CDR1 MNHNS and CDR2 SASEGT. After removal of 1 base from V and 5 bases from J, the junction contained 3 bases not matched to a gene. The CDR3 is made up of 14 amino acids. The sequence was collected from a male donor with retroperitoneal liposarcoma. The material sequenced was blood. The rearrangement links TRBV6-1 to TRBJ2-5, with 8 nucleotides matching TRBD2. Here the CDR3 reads CASSEGGLAETQYF. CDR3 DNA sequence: TGTGCCAGCAGTGAAGGAGGACTAGCCGAGACCCAGTACTTC.